This T cell receptor (beta chain) is from a study of cytomegalovirus exposure and HLA in healthy donors (TCRdb year 2017). In the study overall: In an earlier analysis of about 560 of the donors, 250 to 350 Gb of sequence data and approximately 100 million unique TCR beta sequences from about 180 million T cells were reported. Approximately 310 gigabases of sequencing data and tens of millions of unique TCR sequences were included in an early release covering roughly 600 HLA-typed donors. Among the approximately 400 genotyped donors, more than 70% belonged to the genetic ancestry cluster associated with self-reported Caucasian donors. The study aimed to test whether cataloging public T cell receptors could reveal signatures of past pathogen exposure. The study used immunosequencing to profile the T cell repertoires of approximately 690 subjects and linked those repertoires to cytomegalovirus serostatus. In addition to the first cohort of 650 to 800 subjects, a separate validation cohort of approximately 130 different subjects was used. To predict cytomegalovirus infection status, the study combined high-throughput TCR immunosequencing, statistical association of individual TCRs with disease status, and machine learning. A later analysis re-analyzed previously published TCR beta repertoires from about 600 donors and added high-resolution HLA genotyping to study TCR occurrence patterns. Rather than drawing on any new phenotypic data, the later analysis identified candidate immune exposures from TCR beta sequences and the way those sequences occurred across donors. In an earlier analysis of 500 to 650 of the donors, high-throughput TCR beta sequencing was used to judge whether each TCR beta V gene segment behaved as functional or pseudogenic. Donor age, sex, ethnicity and CMV serostatus were compiled together with the repertoire data. Genome-wide SNP genotypes for about 55% of the 666 donors were used in a later genetic analysis, which treated that subset as a discovery cohort. All discovery cohort repertoires had been generated using a single sequencing platform. HLA typing included class I and class II loci at four-digit resolution. The number of typed donors differed by locus: about 620-640 for A, B, C, DRB1 and DQB1; approximately 520 for DQA1; 606 for DPA1; and some 450 for DPB1. Several DR-DQ haplotypes were handled as single units for association and clustering, since linkage in the cohort was strong. On average, 235,054 unique TCR beta nucleotide sequences were sequenced per donor among a few hundred genotyped donors of the cohort, with roughly 18% of those sequences being non-productive.

The cohort comprised under 700 healthy bone marrow donors. All cohort members were sampled while nominally healthy, although unrecorded immune exposures were likely present. The donor was CMV seropositive and belonged to the group of 250 to 350 seropositive cohort members. A peripheral blood sample was provided by each donor, and peripheral blood mononuclear cells were used for TCR beta sequencing. Genomic DNA was extracted from the blood cell samples with the Qiagen DNeasy Blood Extraction Kit. The study at large found these results: Some IMGT-functional V segments, including TRBV6-2 and TRBV6-3, could not be told apart with the 87-base-pair reads, so those segments were excluded. An association between a missense DCLRE1C variant and V-gene and J-gene trimming of TCR beta chains was found in a later genetic analysis and replicated in an independent cohort. Seventeen rarely observed V segments, including chromosome 9 orphons, were excluded from the earlier analysis of about 610 of the donors because counts were too low. A total of some 180 TCR beta chains were listed by the study as associated with cytomegalovirus. Linkage disequilibrium might explain the correlated functional status among segregating V segments, but an unknown experimental factor could not be excluded. Immune exposure information for the cohort was limited to CMV serostatus. In vitro tests confirmed that a few of the cytomegalovirus-associated TCR beta chains recognize cytomegalovirus antigens. This cohort had only TCR beta chains sequenced, and the lack of alpha or paired-chain data limited which features could be detected. Several of the top co-occurrence clusters appeared to be linked to parvovirus B19, influenza, CMV and Epstein-Barr virus, according to a later analysis. The authors suggested that the approach could potentially be generalized to other disease states and immunological phenotypes. Because HLA typing was unavailable for some donors at each locus, only the typed subset was used in association tests. Compared with the roughly 600-donor mean, donors in an Asian-associated ancestry cluster had fewer N-insertions in productive TCRs, according to a later genetic analysis. Compared with equally common non-associated chains, HLA-associated TCR beta chains in a later analysis were more clonally expanded and had lower generation probabilities. In an earlier analysis of 587 of the donors, most TCR beta V segments appeared in productive rearrangements about 87% or about 30% of the time, broadly matching IMGT annotations. The classifier was reported to diagnose cytomegalovirus status with high specificity and sensitivity in both the original cohort and the validation cohort. A group of highly shared sequence variants was considered likely to be a technical artifact of the sequencing pipeline. A later analysis found that most CMV-associated TCR beta chains appeared HLA-restricted, with HLA associations seemingly driven largely by CMV exposure. A later analysis associated about 17,000 TCR beta sequences with specific HLA alleles at a false discovery rate of 0.05. When HLA alleles, especially DR and DQ, strongly co-occurred, attributing TCR associations to individual alleles was difficult. Across donors, most TCR sequences were observed very rarely, whereas some public TCRs were present in many individuals. A further reported finding was that TCR beta sequences accurately predicted the HLA-A and HLA-B alleles for most subjects in the first cohort. The presence/absence analyses assumed that sequencing depth was roughly uniform across donors, and that assumption may not be true. A later analysis found that TCR association rates varied across HLA loci, with DRB1 alleles showing the most associated TCRs and HLA-C alleles the fewest.

The germline V gene sets CDR1 to SGHDT and CDR2 to YYEEEE. Germline trimming amounts to 0 bases on V and 4 bases on J, with 8 as the count of junction bases outside the gene matches. The CDR3 sequence holds 17 residues, the cysteine and phenylalanine included. Only the CDR3 part of the read is kept: 51 bases, read in frame from the first base. Library preparation was by the immunoSEQ multiplex PCR assay. The multiplex PCR relied on a mix of 60 forward primers for TCR Vbeta segments and 13 reverse primers for TCR Jbeta segments. The CDR3 region of rearranged TCR beta genes was amplified from genomic DNA by a multiplex PCR assay. On the Illumina HiSeq System, the amplified TCR beta libraries were sequenced as 87-base-pair reads. As for how the authors treated the data: A later analysis counted tens of millions of unique TCR beta chains across the 650 to 800 repertoires, and 10 million to 11 million of these chains were shared by at least two donors. A nearest-neighbor algorithm error-corrected the raw reads and collapsed the reads into unique sequences, merging closely related sequences to remove PCR and sequencing errors. To assign V, D and J gene segments, CDR3 sequences were aligned to IMGT reference sequences. Each retained sequence needed at least a six-nucleotide match to both a V gene segment and a J gene segment. A rearrangement was called productive if the CDR3 had no stop codons and remained in frame with V and J, and every other rearrangement was called non-productive. CDR3 was defined by IMGT convention, running from the second conserved V-encoded cysteine to the conserved J-encoded phenylalanine. Sequences without an unambiguous match to a single V gene segment were excluded from the earlier analysis of approximately 600 of the donors. In an earlier analysis of a few hundred of the donors, V segments were called functional above 56.7% productive rearrangements and were called segregating when the between-donor standard deviation exceeded 5%. A statistical classification framework was developed to diagnose cytomegalovirus status using the catalog of TCR beta chain sequences. In a later analysis, V and J genes were assigned by comparing TCR nucleotide sequences against IMGT/GENE-DB human TR gene sequences. In a later analysis, CDR3 sequences and most-parsimonious VDJ recombination scenarios were assigned using the TCRdist pipeline. A later analysis defined each TCR beta chain by its CDR3 amino acid sequence plus V-gene family, and excluded reads lacking a unique V-gene family. As a way to deal with suspected cross-contamination and a sequencing artifact, a later analysis dropped approximately 570 nucleotide sequences that were highly shared and had low generation probability. A later analysis calculated a clonal expansion index for each public chain from normalized within-repertoire ranks of inferred template counts. In a later analysis, generation probabilities were computed using a VDJ recombination model fitted to out-of-frame rearrangements, and the results were checked against IGoR. Hypergeometric tests were used in a later analysis to score TCR-TCR, TCR-HLA and TCR-CMV co-occurrence, with a repertoire-size bias correction applied to the TCR pairs. A later analysis estimated false discovery rates by permuting HLA or CMV assignments 20 times. A later analysis grouped co-occurring TCRs with DBSCAN, adding TCRdist sequence similarity when clustering within HLA-allele-positive subsets. Repertoires with fewer than 30,000 or more than 120,000 public chains, plus five repertoires with anomalous nucleotide sharing, were excluded from co-occurrence clustering. The source is immuneACCESS, and TCRdb retained only in-frame sequences with V and J called. Part of the clones is not carried over; for the studies checked, unresolved V genes explain less than half of this, and the remainder is unexplained. D and trimming were read from the DNA, whereas the V and J calls and clone size are those reported in that table. Recorded for this sample are fewer than 180,000 clones; 55% to 70% of them occurred a single time. Roughly 6.4% of the sample is in the top ten clones.

To note about this clone: No cognate antigen has been identified for it. Base qualities are not recorded, but no much larger clone differs from it by a single base.

In this chain, TRBV5-6 is recombined with TRBJ2-1; 9 bases in the middle match TRBD1. The sample comprised PBMCs. This receptor was obtained from a woman aged 60-75 years in good health and CMV-seropositive. The nucleotide sequence reads TGTGCCAGCAGCTTGGACCTGACCGGGACAGGGTACAATGAGCAGTTCTTC. This translates into CASSLDLTGTGYNEQFF. The variable domain in full, with residues beyond the CDR3 obtained from the reference TRBV5-6 and TRBJ2-1 genes, is DAGVTQSPTHLIKTRGQQVTLRCSPKSGHDTVSWYQQALGQGPQFIFQYYEEEERQRGNFPDRFSGHQFPNYSSELNVNALLLGDSALYLCASSLDLTGTGYNEQFFGPGTRLTVL.